This TCR beta chain originates from a study of T-cell memory formation after mild COVID-19. TCRdb re-derived calls from the 5' RACE reads in MiXCR, one entry per CDR3 protein. The data hold about 500,000 distinct CDR3 sequences, with approximately 20% observed a single time. Germline CDR1 and CDR2: KGHSH and LQKENI. The CDR3 totals 17 residues. The trim removed 2 bases at V and 6 bases at J, leaving 12 bases unmatched. Note on this clonotype: What it binds is unknown.

Overall study findings and caveats: Proof of SARS-CoV-2 specificity was absent for the second-wave clones that crested on day 37. Day 15 to 85 contracting clones showed balanced CD4/CD8; day 15 to 37 expanders favored CD4+. Pre-infection memory contained some responding clones, which suggested that cross-reactive memory had joined. CD8+ contracting clones occupied EMRA, while CD4+ ones occupied mainly CM and EM.

The receptor's source is an adult woman who had mild COVID-19 (a few samples of this study predate the infection). Cell type and time point are not known. Sequenced sample: PBMCs or a T cell subset sorted from them (not recorded which). The gene calls are TRBV18 and TRBJ2-5; 10 positions match TRBD2. The CDR3 bases are TGTGCCAGCTCACCATCAGGAGGGCTAGCGGGGGAGAAGACCCAGTACTTC. This codes for CASSPSGGLAGEKTQYF.